This TCR beta chain stems from a study of CD8+ T cells in alopecia areata. Whole-study findings and limits: Lesional scalp, especially alopecia totalis/universalis, showed higher clonality than normal scalp. Among patients, TCR sharing was less clear than in mice, a difference possibly due in part to HLA diversity in the patient population.

As for this clone: Its target is unknown.

RNA was isolated and reverse transcribed to cDNA, the sequencing template. Here immunoSEQ multiplex PCR was the method, and the copy in TCRdb shows in-frame clones only, minus some. Among more than 100,000 clones, roughly 50% were seen once, and the ten largest hold roughly 9%. Using a FACSAria, the CD4+ and CD8+ T cells were sorted from the PBMCs. Germline CDR1 is MNHEY and CDR2 is SMNVEV (reference sequence). Trimming at V came to 10 bases and at J to 1 base, leaving 8 bases not matched to a gene. The CDR3 has 14 residues. The genes are TRBV27 and TRBJ2-5; 8 bases agree with TRBD2. This TCR was recovered from a human donor in good health. The sequencing input was CD4+ T cells sorted from blood. For the CDR3, the DNA is TGTGCCATTTTTAGCGGGGCCTTCCAAGAGACCCAGTACTTC. Protein product: CAIFSGAFQETQYF.